This entry describes one TCR beta chain. V dropped 2 bases and J dropped 8 bases, with 9 bases sitting between them. The CDR3 spans 12 residues. Sequencing was performed with immunoSEQ multiplex PCR; in TCRdb, only in-frame clones are kept and a portion is missing. Of fewer than 350,000 clones listed, around 91% are singletons. The data are from a study of blood T cell repertoires in COVID-19. Input material: PBMCs or T cells enriched from blood (not recorded which). This TCR was recovered from a woman aged 40 to 55 who had recovered from COVID-19. The chain couples TRBV12-3 or TRBV12-4 to TRBJ1-2; D call uncertain. The DNA of the CDR3 is TGTGCCAGCAGTTTAAAGGGAGGAGGCTACACCTTC. Translated, it gives CASSLKGGGYTF.